The present entry profiles one TCR beta chain with its context. At one of its ends the junction is not consistent with the germline gene, which may arise from a read error. This sample was taken from a study of CD8+ T cells in alopecia areata. Turning to the study itself: In an open-label trial, patients got 5 to 10 mg tofacitinib twice daily.

Sorted populations comprised CD4+ and CD8+ T cells obtained from PBMCs. Following RNA extraction, reverse transcription yielded cDNA that acted as the sequencing template. Sequencing was performed with immunoSEQ multiplex PCR; in TCRdb, only in-frame clones are kept and a portion is missing. In the table there are 200,000 to 250,000 clones, approximately 61% of which are singletons. Specimen: CD4+ T cells sorted from blood, collected at week 0. The origin of this receptor is a human donor with alopecia areata.

Here the CDR3 DNA reads TGCAGCGTCGAAGCATACCGGAAGGAGCTGTTTTTT. This encodes CSVEAYRKELFF. This rearrangement joins TRBV29-1 to TRBJ2-2; the D is unclear. The CDR3 is 12 amino acids. CDR1 is SQVTM, CDR2 ANQGSEA, per germline.